These T cell receptor beta chains were read from a single sample in a study of post-analysis software for immune sequencing data. TCRdb fed the PCR reads into MiXCR, producing one record per CDR3 protein. Altogether 170,000 or so distinct CDR3 sequences are present, approximately 30% being singletons, with the ten largest covering approximately 1.4%. The sequenced material came from blood. The receptor source for this set is a girl under 18 with multiple sclerosis. Each CDR3 is given with its conserved first and last residue. The order of the fields is CDR3 protein, CDR3 DNA, CDR3 length, V gene, J gene, D gene, clone size. A D gene is named only where the DNA matches it firmly. Clone size, where shown, is once, few, many, or a class for clones that have expanded.

CASSRSISTDTQYF,TGTGCCAGCTCCAGGAGCATAAGCACAGATACGCAGTATTTT,14,TRBV6-6,TRBJ2-3,.,many
CASSPGTGPIYGYTF,TGTGCCAGCAGTCCGGGGACAGGTCCCATCTATGGCTACACCTTC,15,TRBV12-3/TRBV12-4,TRBJ1-2,TRBD1,many
CASSEGGLYEQYF,TGTGCCAGCAGTGAAGGGGGGTTGTACGAGCAGTACTTC,13,TRBV2,TRBJ2-7,.,few
CASSYLAGSSYEQYF,TGTGCCAGCAGTTACCTAGCGGGGAGCTCCTACGAGCAGTACTTC,15,TRBV6-6,TRBJ2-7,TRBD2,.
CASSLGRGHETQYF,TGTGCTAGCAGCTTAGGAAGGGGGCACGAGACCCAGTACTTC,14,TRBV7-7,TRBJ2-5,TRBD1,many
CASLVAGGYTQYF,TGTGCCAGCCTTGTAGCGGGAGGTTATACGCAGTATTTT,13,TRBV7-2,TRBJ2-3,TRBD2,few
CSASLFTVEAFF,TGCAGTGCTAGTCTATTCACAGTCGAAGCTTTCTTT,12,TRBV20-1,TRBJ1-1,.,.
CASSPQGDGYTF,TGCGCCAGCAGCCCACAGGGGGATGGCTACACCTTC,12,TRBV5-1,TRBJ1-2,TRBD1,.
CASSPWDNYNEQFF,TGTGCCAGCAGTCCCTGGGACAATTACAATGAGCAGTTCTTC,14,TRBV27,TRBJ2-1,.,many
CVSSPGLNQPQHF,TGTGTCAGCAGCCCGGGACTCAATCAGCCCCAGCATTTT,13,TRBV7-2,TRBJ1-5,.,.
CASTLDQVITDTQYF,TGTGCCAGCACCTTGGACCAGGTGATAACAGATACGCAGTATTTT,15,TRBV28,TRBJ2-3,.,.
CASSIEETQYF,TGTGCCAGCAGTATAGAAGAGACCCAGTACTTC,11,TRBV12-3/TRBV12-4,TRBJ2-5,.,many
CASSPTGFSGANVLTF,TGTGCCAGCAGCCCTACAGGGTTCTCTGGGGCCAACGTCCTGACTTTC,16,TRBV3-1,TRBJ2-6,.,many
CASSLAQGNEQFF,TGTGCCAGCAGTTTGGCACAGGGAAATGAGCAGTTCTTC,13,TRBV27,TRBJ2-1,.,.
CASGPSGANVLTF,TGTGCTAGTGGCCCCTCTGGGGCCAACGTCCTGACTTTC,13,TRBV12-5,TRBJ2-6,.,many
CASSTTGGYYNEQFF,TGTGCCAGCAGCACGACAGGGGGATATTACAATGAGCAGTTCTTC,15,TRBV7-2,TRBJ2-1,TRBD1,.